Listed below are T cell receptor beta chains from one sample, sequenced in a study of blood T cell repertoires in COVID-19. TCRdb's copy holds only in-frame clones and misses some; the assay was immunoSEQ multiplex PCR. Of over 75,000 clones in the sample, roughly 83% were seen once. The sequenced material came from peripheral blood. The receptors here all came from a woman aged 80 or over with active or convalescent COVID-19. Both conserved end residues are trimmed from each CDR3. The order of the fields is V gene, J gene, D gene, CDR3 protein. A D gene is named only where the DNA matches it firmly.

TRBV7-7	TRBJ2-5	TRBD2	ASSPRTSGTRETQY
TRBV7-9	TRBJ1-6	.	ASSHGRSNSPLH
TRBV24-1	TRBJ1-2	.	ATSDNRAFGYT
TRBV6-5	TRBJ2-7	.	ASSYAATDYEQY
TRBV6-5	TRBJ2-7	TRBD1	ASRVGTGDEQY
TRBV4-3	TRBJ1-5	.	ASSQDRSRYWPQH
TRBV28	TRBJ1-2	TRBD1	ASSPTGADRGRGYT
TRBV18	TRBJ2-6	.	ASSPTGSGANVLT
TRBV3-1/TRBV3-2	TRBJ2-2	TRBD2	ASSAAGGTGELF
TRBV19	TRBJ2-6	.	ASSIGGFGANVLT
TRBV30	TRBJ2-3	TRBD1	AWSVTGGARGTQY
TRBV18	TRBJ2-1	.	ASSPALAYNEQF
TRBV28	TRBJ1-2	.	ASSFGSYGYT
TRBV28	TRBJ2-7	.	ASIRQDRSEQY
TRBV11-1	TRBJ2-6	.	ASSLASHSGANVLT
TRBV5-6	TRBJ2-3	TRBD2	ASSFVGLAGSTDTQY
TRBV6-2/TRBV6-3	TRBJ2-5	.	ASSLGGLQETQY
TRBV6-2/TRBV6-3	TRBJ2-2	TRBD2	ASSYPSKREGDTGELF
TRBV13	TRBJ1-1	.	ATNPRRSGTEAF
TRBV6-5	TRBJ2-1	.	ASSYSRSLGYNEQF
TRBV5-4	TRBJ1-2	.	ASSLKSTENYGYT
TRBV19	TRBJ2-1	.	ASSKRVGSGPYNEQF
TRBV9	TRBJ2-7	.	ASSVVGEPYEQY
TRBV3-1/TRBV3-2	TRBJ2-7	.	ASSQGTRSSYEQY
TRBV6-5	TRBJ1-1	TRBD1	ASSLRAGGTEAF
TRBV11-2	TRBJ2-4	.	ASSSFGLLNIQY
TRBV7-3	TRBJ2-1	.	ASSLTRDRPQF
TRBV7-2	TRBJ1-4	.	ASSLGTDNEKLF
TRBV5-8	TRBJ1-4	.	ASGLLGGEKLF
TRBV28	TRBJ2-1	TRBD2	ASSPPPSGGYNEQF
TRBV9	TRBJ2-1	.	ASSSSSGAVPGNEQF
TRBV19	TRBJ2-7	.	ASSYDRGSYEQY
TRBV7-2	TRBJ1-1	.	ASSLRGTRSGTEAF
TRBV6-5	TRBJ1-1	.	ASSRQVQNTEAF
TRBV10-1	TRBJ2-3	.	ARRTFRGSGQGVSDTQY
TRBV19	TRBJ2-5	.	ASSIRSGVYQLNAQETQY
TRBV5-1	TRBJ2-2	.	ASSASPDTGELF
TRBV28	TRBJ2-1	.	ASRSHTSYNEQF
TRBV21-1	TRBJ2-2	.	ASSNSRGSRTGELF
TRBV28	TRBJ1-5	.	ASSLRGSVQPQH
TRBV20-1	TRBJ1-4	.	SASKGVNEKLF
TRBV2	TRBJ2-5	TRBD1	ASSVKGASGETQY
TRBV19	TRBJ1-2	TRBD1	ASTLRTGDGYT
TRBV9	TRBJ1-6	TRBD1	ASSARDRAYSPLH
TRBV29-1	TRBJ1-6	.	SVEDLQGSSYNSPLH
TRBV2	TRBJ1-2	.	ASTISGAYGYT
TRBV10-3	TRBJ1-2	.	ASGRNYGYT
TRBV7-6	TRBJ1-5	.	ASSLEQGDNQPQH
TRBV2	TRBJ2-3	TRBD2	ASKLAEGSDTQY
TRBV19	TRBJ1-5	.	ASSQTGVSNQPQH
TRBV30	TRBJ2-2	.	AWSVLGSTGELF
TRBV6-5	TRBJ2-2	TRBD1	ASRADRATGELF
TRBV5-5	TRBJ2-1	.	ASSLFSSSYNEQF